The 14 T cell receptor beta chains reported below all come from one sample, sequenced in a study of Ad26.COV2.S vaccination and SARS-CoV-2 variants. Treatment in this sample: roughly 18 received Ad26.COV2.S at low or high dose, single or two shots; 5 received placebo; per-sample allocation not given. Vaccine and placebo recipients were sampled on day 63 after the first injection. Sequencing used immunoSEQ multiplex PCR; TCRdb keeps in-frame clones, though not all of them. The data contain 300,000 to 400,000 clones, about nine tenths of them singletons. Specimen: peripheral blood, collected in a trial of Ad26.COV2.S vaccine versus placebo. These receptors were collected from a person aged 18 to 59 who received the Ad26.COV2.S COVID-19 vaccine or a placebo.

The chain couples TRBV3-1 (or the pseudogene TRBV3-2) to TRBJ2-7; 8 bases are a match to TRBD1. Germline loops: CDR1 LGHDT, CDR2 YNNKEL (reference sequence). CDR3 length equals 14 residues. The J segment lost 6 bases and the V segment lost 0 bases, leaving 4 bases of the junction unmatched. Here the CDR3 reads CASSQDGTGVEQYF. The CDR3 nucleotides read TGTGCCAGCAGCCAAGACGGGACAGGTGTCGAGCAGTACTTC.

To note about this clone: An end of the junction differs from the germline gene, which may be a read error. The rearrangement joins TRBV13 to TRBJ1-2; D not resolved. The germline CDR1 and CDR2 sequences are PRHDT and FYEKMQ (reference sequence). This CDR3 is built from 14 residues. CDR3 nucleotide sequence: TGTGCCAGCAGCAGACTATGGGGTAACGATGGCTACACCTTC. This sequence encodes CASSRLWGNDGYTF.

The chain links TRBV3-1 (or the pseudogene TRBV3-2) to TRBJ2-7, with 9 bases lining up with TRBD1. The ends lost 1 base at V and 2 bases at J; junction bases unmatched: 3. This CDR3 region has 15 residues. Germline V CDR1 and CDR2: LGHDT, YNNKEL (reference sequence). The CDR3 coding sequence is TGTGCCAGCAGCCAAGCGGACAGGGGTCCCTACGAGCAGTACTTC. It encodes CASSQADRGPYEQYF.

The rearrangement uses TRBV19 and TRBJ1-6; TRBD1 matches at 7 bases. V was pared by 7 bases and J by 8 bases, with 11 bases of the junction left unmatched. This CDR3 is built from 15 residues. The germline V gene has CDR1 LNHDA and CDR2 SQIVND (reference sequence). The CDR3 sequence is CASTLGQNLDSPLHF. The CDR3 DNA reads TGTGCCAGTACATTGGGACAGAACCTCGATTCACCCCTCCACTTT.

This clone appeared a few times. The chain is built from TRBV19 and TRBJ2-5; TRBD1 matches at 10 bases. In germline, CDR1 is LNHDA, CDR2 SQIVND (reference sequence). Unmatched junction bases numbered 3, after V lost 6 bases and J lost 5 bases. The CDR3 loop spans 13 amino acids. This CDR3 is CASRRDRGETQYF. The DNA for the CDR3 is TGTGCCAGTAGGAGGGACAGGGGCGAGACCCAGTACTTC. The whole variable domain, filled in from reference TRBV19 and TRBJ2-5, reads DGGITQSPKYLFRKEGQNVTLSCEQNLNHDAMYWYRQDPGQGLRLIYYSQIVNDFQKGDIAEGYSVSREKKESFPLTVTSAQKNPTAFYLCASRRDRGETQYFGPGTRLLVL.

The chain is built from TRBV7-6 and TRBJ2-2, with 7 bases identical to TRBD1. From germline, CDR1 is SGHVS and CDR2 FNYEAQ. The J segment lost 4 bases and the V segment lost 4 bases, leaving 9 bases of the junction unmatched. The CDR3 is made up of 16 amino acids. The CDR3 reads CASSSQGGQATGELFF. CDR3 in DNA: TGTGCCAGCAGCTCCCAAGGGGGCCAGGCCACCGGGGAGCTGTTTTTT. The full variable domain, in which reference TRBV7-6 and TRBJ2-2 provide the parts outside the CDR3, is GAGVSQSPRYKVTKRGQDVALRCDPISGHVSLYWYRQALGQGPEFLTYFNYEAQQDKSGLPNDRFSAERPEGSISTLTIQRTEQRDSAMYRCASSSQGGQATGELFFGEGSRLTVL.

A remark on this clone: Additional DNA sequences in this sample encode the identical CDR3. The CDR3, as DNA: TGTGCCAGCAGTTTATCCCTGAACACCGGGGAGCTGTTTTTT. Protein product: CASSLSLNTGELFF. The chain links TRBV27 to TRBJ2-2; no definite D call. The CDR3 length is 14 residues. Germline V lookup: CDR1 MNHEY, CDR2 SMNVEV (reference sequence). Trimming removed 0 bases at V and 1 base at J, with 3 bases between.

The J gene is TRBJ2-2, the V gene TRBV1; TRBD2, the table's D call, lacks a check against the DNA. TRBV1 counts as a pseudogene. The CDR3 spans 13 residues. CDR3 DNA sequence: TGCACCAGCAGCCACGGCGGGGTCGGGGAGCTGTTTTTT. This encodes CTSSHGGVGELFF.

V usage is TRBV19 and J usage is TRBJ2-6; D unclear. The CDR3 consists of 14 residues. V was pared by 4 bases and J by 2 bases, with 6 bases between. CDR1 and CDR2 from the germline V gene are LNHDA and SQIVND (reference sequence). The CDR3 coding sequence is TGTGCCAGTAGTAGACCCCCTGGGGCCAACGTCCTGACTTTC. This translates into CASSRPPGANVLTF.

The chain is built from TRBV5-1 and TRBJ1-2; 8 positions match TRBD1. Germline-derived CDR1 and CDR2 are SGHRS and YFSETQ. This CDR3 comprises 13 residues. Germline trimming cut 4 bases from V and 3 bases from J; bases unmatched to any gene: 2. This chain's CDR3 is CASSRGQDYGYTF. The CDR3 region has the DNA TGCGCCAGCAGCCGGGGACAGGACTATGGCTACACCTTC.

The J gene is TRBJ1-3, the V gene TRBV30; 12 nucleotides line up with TRBD1. V was pared by 3 bases and J by 3 bases, with 12 bases of the junction left unmatched. This CDR3 is 18 amino acids long. Germline V gene lookup returns CDR1 GTSNPN and CDR2 SVGIG (reference sequence). The CDR3 DNA reads TGTGCCTGGAGCAAACTCTACCGGGACAGGGGGCTTGGAAACACCATATATTTT. This codes for CAWSKLYRDRGLGNTIYF. Full variable domain (outside the CDR3, taken from reference TRBV30 and TRBJ1-3): SQTIHQWPATLVQPVGSPLSLECTVEGTSNPNLYWYRQAAGRGLQLLFYSVGIGQISSEVPQNLSASRPQDRQFILSSKKLLLSDSGFYLCAWSKLYRDRGLGNTIYFGEGSWLTVV.

The chain has TRBV7-8 and TRBJ2-1, with D perhaps matching TRBD1 (6 bases). Trimming took off 5 bases at V and 3 bases at J, with 14 bases between the two ends. The V gene's germline CDR1 is SGHVS and CDR2 FQNEAQ. The CDR3 consists of 15 residues. CDR3 loop: CASSVTGRFYNEQFF. CDR3 in DNA: TGTGCCAGCAGCGTAACAGGGAGATTCTACAATGAGCAGTTCTTC.

The V and J genes are TRBV6-5 and TRBJ2-6; no clear D gene. V was pared by 8 bases and J by 1 base, with 6 bases between. Germline CDR1 MNHEY, CDR2 SVGAGI. The CDR3 totals 13 residues. The CDR3 here is CASGLSGANVLTF. The CDR3 DNA reads TGTGCCAGCGGATTATCTGGGGCCAACGTCCTGACTTTC.

The chain uses TRBV3-1 (or the pseudogene TRBV3-2) and TRBJ1-1; 7 positions agree with TRBD1. Trimming removed 4 bases from V and 5 bases from J; junction bases left unmatched: 10. Germline V lookup: CDR1 LGHDT, CDR2 YNNKEL (reference sequence). CDR3 length: 15 residues. The CDR3 here is CASSLREEGATEAFF. The CDR3 coding sequence is TGTGCCAGCAGCCTCCGGGAGGAGGGGGCTACTGAAGCTTTCTTT.